The 14 T cell receptor beta chains below all came from one sample that was sequenced in a study of T cells in Graves' hyperthyroidism and ophthalmopathy. Amplified TCR beta CDR3 regions came from RNA transcripts. The HTBI primer set drove a first-round RT-PCR of the TCR CDR3. MiXCR, run by TCRdb on the multiplex PCR reads, gives a single entry per CDR3 protein. Here the sample spans 250,000 or so distinct CDR3 sequences, 12% to 15% being singletons. Sequencing used blood. The receptors stem from a woman in her forties or fifties with Graves' hyperthyroidism that later progressed to Graves' ophthalmopathy.

The rearrangement links TRBV4-1 to TRBJ1-3; D gene unclear. The germline V and J ends were trimmed by 4 bases and 0 bases, with 10 bases remaining between them. CDR1 and CDR2 from the germline V gene are MGHRA and YSYEKL. The CDR3 runs 15 residues. For the CDR3, the DNA is TGCGCCAGCAGCCTAGACACCCGCTCTGGAAACACCATATATTTT. It is translated as CASSLDTRSGNTIYF.

This clonotype has a count of ten or more. The chain recombines TRBV2 with TRBJ1-1; D remains ambiguous. Trimming removed 7 bases from V and 1 base from J, with 7 bases in between. The CDR3 covers 12 residues. Germline V gene sequence: CDR1 SNHLY, CDR2 FYNNEI. The CDR3 region has the DNA TGTGCCAGCACCGGAGCGAACACTGAAGCTTTCTTT. Translation gives CASTGANTEAFF.

For this clonotype: A single base separates this from a much larger clone, so it may be a read error. The V gene is TRBV5-1, the J gene TRBJ1-1, with D unclear. The CDR3 is 14 amino acids. Trimming cost V 4 bases and J 4 bases, with 14 bases left between them. Germline V gene sequence: CDR1 SGHRS, CDR2 YFSETQ. The CDR3 here is CASSTGLPPTEAFF. In nucleotides, the CDR3 is TGCGCCAGCAGCACGGGTCTTCCTCCCACTGAAGCTTTCTTT.

At least ten counts were recorded for this clonotype. V is TRBV10-3 and J is TRBJ2-7; a weak D match, TRBD1 (6 bases). The CDR3 sequence is 12 residues long. CDR1 and CDR2 (germline): ENHRY, SYGVKD. V was trimmed by 6 bases and J by 9 bases, leaving 15 bases between them. As DNA, the CDR3 is TGTGCCATCAGGGACAGCGGAGTGGGGCAGTACTTC. Amino acid sequence: CAIRDSGVGQYF.

Many counts were recorded for this clonotype. The V call is TRBV18, the J call TRBJ2-5; tentative D call: TRBD2 (5 bases). Germline CDR1 and CDR2: KGHSH and LQKENI. The CDR3 loop spans 15 amino acids. Trimming cost V 5 bases and J 5 bases, with 18 bases left between them. CDR3 DNA sequence: TGTGCCAGCTCAACTTTCTTCCTAGCTGAGGAGACCCAGTACTTC. It encodes CASSTFFLAEETQYF.

CDR3 bases: TGTGCCAGTAGCCTACACCGCTCTGGGGCCAACGTCCTGACTTTC. Protein sequence: CASSLHRSGANVLTF. The J gene is TRBJ2-6, the V gene TRBV19, with no clear D. CDR3 length equals 15 residues. V was pared by 6 bases and J by 0 bases, with 9 bases between. CDR1 and CDR2 (germline): LNHDA, SQIVND (reference sequence).

This clonotype showed up many times. The rearrangement uses TRBV28 and TRBJ2-5, with 7 bases identical to TRBD2. Trimming cost V 3 bases and J 0 bases; bases outside gene matches: 7. Germline CDR1 and CDR2: MDHEN and SYDVKM. The CDR3 spans 16 residues. This CDR3 reads CASSLGGGRYQETQYF. The CDR3 DNA is TGTGCCAGCAGTTTGGGGGGGGGGAGGTACCAAGAGACCCAGTACTTC. The entire variable domain, with the rest obtained from reference TRBV28 and TRBJ2-5, is as follows: DVKVTQSSRYLVKRTGEKVFLECVQDMDHENMFWYRQDPGLGLRLIYFSYDVKMKEKGDIPEGYSVSREKKERFSLILESASTNQTSMYLCASSLGGGRYQETQYFGPGTRLLVL.

This clonotype has a count of ten or more. The gene calls are TRBV6-1 and TRBJ1-6; D is unresolved. This CDR3 has 13 amino acids. Trimming removed 10 bases at V and 5 bases at J, with 12 bases between. Germline-derived CDR1 and CDR2 are MNHNS and SASEGT. CDR3 nucleotides: TGTGCCACCGGGGAGGCCCATAATTCACCCCTCCACTTT. This gives the protein CATGEAHNSPLHF.

This clonotype was seen only a few times. The V call is TRBV5-4, the J call TRBJ2-5; the match to TRBD1 covers 7 bases. The CDR3 covers 14 residues. The germline gives CDR1 SGHNT, CDR2 YYREEE (reference sequence). V lost 0 bases and J lost 3; bases outside the gene matches: 2. CDR3 sequence: CASSLEQGKETQYF. The CDR3 region has the DNA TGTGCCAGCAGCTTGGAACAGGGGAAAGAGACCCAGTACTTC. The variable domain in full, with the rest retrieved from reference TRBV5-4 and TRBJ2-5, is ETGVTQSPTHLIKTRGQQVTLRCSSQSGHNTVSWYQQALGQGPQFIFQYYREEENGRGNFPPRFSGLQFPNYSSELNVNALELDDSALYLCASSLEQGKETQYFGPGTRLLVL.

This clonotype was detected many times. The chain recombines TRBV2 with TRBJ1-5, with unresolved D. Trimming pared 5 bases from V and 7 bases from J, leaving 12 bases between. The CDR3 sequence is 13 residues long. CDR1 is SNHLY and CDR2 is FYNNEI in the germline V gene. CDR3 protein: CASSSASEQPQHF. The CDR3 nucleotides are TGTGCCAGCAGTTCGGCATCTGAACAGCCCCAGCATTTT.

In this sample, this clonotype turned up many times. This rearrangement joins TRBV29-1 to TRBJ2-7; 7 bases fit TRBD1. Germline assignment: CDR1 SQVTM and CDR2 ANQGSEA. The length of the CDR3 is 13 residues. V dropped 7 bases and J dropped 0; count of bases not matched to a gene: 6. CDR3 sequence reads: CSAGEGASYEQYF. The CDR3 DNA reads as TGCAGCGCCGGCGAGGGGGCCTCCTACGAGCAGTACTTC.

CDR3 amino acids: CASTGDHLETQYF. As DNA, the CDR3 is TGTGCCAGCACCGGGGACCACCTGGAGACCCAGTACTTC. The chain couples TRBV6-1 to TRBJ2-5; D might be TRBD1 or TRBD2, each matching 5 bases. The CDR3 covers 13 residues. Looked up from germline, CDR1 is MNHNS and CDR2 is SASEGT. Trimming removed 7 bases from V and 5 bases from J, with 14 bases in between.

This clonotype has at least ten counts. This chain connects TRBV20-1 to TRBJ1-1; 10 bases agree with TRBD1. CDR3 length: 14 residues. J lost 3 bases, V lost 3 bases, and 4 bases had no gene match. The germline V gene encodes CDR1 DFQATT and CDR2 SNEGSKA (reference sequence). In DNA form, the CDR3 reads TGCAGTGCTAGCGGCGGGACAGGGGACACTGAAGCTTTCTTT. Its translation: CSASGGTGDTEAFF.

At least ten counts were recorded for this clonotype. This sequence joins TRBV9 and TRBJ2-2; TRBD2 matches 7 bases. With V trimmed by 0 bases and J by 4 bases, 3 bases remained unmatched. CDR1 and CDR2 from the germline V gene are SGDLS and YYNGEE. The CDR3 loop spans 15 amino acids. CDR3 sequence reads: CASSVGLAATGELFF. Here the CDR3 DNA reads TGTGCCAGCAGCGTAGGTCTAGCGGCCACCGGGGAGCTGTTTTTT.